This T cell receptor (beta chain) is from a study of resident and recirculating memory T cells in vitiligo (dated by TCRdb to the late 2010s). For the wider study: For TCR beta sequencing, epidermis was obtained by shave biopsy from two lesional and two nonlesional sites, and PBMCs were also collected, from each of 3 stable vitiligo patients. Right before genomic DNA was extracted using the Qiagen DNeasy Blood & Tissue Kit, the samples were homogenized with no cell sorting step. Human TCR beta sequencing was used to test whether specific clones in lesional vitiligo skin differed from clones in nonlesional skin and blood.

Vitiligo counted as stable when lesions had not changed during the previous 6 months. To count as stable, patients also needed to show no confetti depigmentation, which is a clinical sign of active vitiligo. Anyone who had been treated within the previous three months was excluded from the study. Ficoll density gradient centrifugation was used to isolate PBMCs from heparinized blood, after which the PBMCs were flash-frozen. A few counts support this clone. It has no known antigen specificity. Base quality data are lacking; no much larger clone is found one base away. The immunoSEQ hsTCRB kit was used to amplify TCR beta chains from genomic DNA. The immunoSEQ service sequenced the TCR beta libraries on an Illumina MiSeq instrument. The authors' pipeline ran thus. Repertoire data were analyzed using the immunoSEQ Analyzer. In its TCRdb copy, this immuneACCESS table keeps in-frame sequences only and misses some clones. Where compared with another copy, unresolved V genes explain less than half of these, and the others have no known cause. V and J calls and clone size are those listed in that table; D and trimming were worked out from the DNA. Present in this sample are about 42,000 clones, over 90% of which were seen just once. Jointly, the top ten make up about 4.5% of the sample.

V trim: 1 base; J trim: 3 bases; unmatched bases: 8. CDR3 length: 16 amino acids, cysteine to phenylalanine. Solely the CDR3 DNA is kept, with 48 bases framed from the first base. Via the germline V gene, CDR1 is KGHSH and CDR2 LQKENI. The study at large found these results: No single dominant TCR clone was found, and clonality differed from one vitiligo lesion to another. Future mechanistic studies are needed so that the relative contributions of the lesion-infiltrating T cell clones and of human Trm versus Tcm pools can be evaluated. Even within a single patient, overlap and correlation analysis found no significant repertoire overlap between any biopsies apart from each lesion compared with itself. TCR sequences were not conserved across biopsy sites or patients, suggesting that different T cell clones infiltrate different lesions, described as private specificity.

The chain links TRBV18 with TRBJ2-5; 7 of the junction bases match TRBD1. Sequencing was carried out using blood. The clonotype originates from a male donor with vitiligo. The DNA sequence is TGTGCCAGCTCACCACGGCCGGGACAGAGAAAAGAGACCCAGTACTTC. The encoded protein is CASSPRPGQRKETQYF.